The clone carrying this TCR beta chain has a count of ten or more. The antigen is not known. Indicated time point: persistent/refractory GD, antithyroid drugs over 5 years with positive TRAb. Generation of the TCR library employed RNA extracted from PBMCs. Those enrolled as patients came out of an endocrinology department in Xi'an, China. The data originate from a study of regulatory T cells in long-lasting Graves disease. In building TCR beta libraries, iRepertoire HTBI primers were used together with Arm-PCR of CDR3 regions. TCRdb ran MiXCR on the multiplex PCR reads and lists one entry per CDR3 protein. Found here are 450,000 or so distinct CDR3 sequences, 22% of them singletons; the top ten hold around 13%. Study findings and constraints: Few sampled subjects may have lowered accuracy. Peripheral blood alone, not thyroid tissue, underwent study.

Germline CDR1 is LNHDA and CDR2 is SQIVND (reference sequence). This CDR3 is 14 amino acids long. Trimming removed 4 bases from V and 5 bases from J; junction bases left unmatched: 8. The origin of this receptor is a female donor with Graves disease. The sequenced sample was peripheral blood mononuclear cells (PBMCs), obtained when the disease was refractory, from a patient treated with antithyroid drugs. The V gene is TRBV19, the J gene TRBJ2-7, with 7 nucleotides matching TRBD1. The CDR3 here is CASSTSWTGHEQYF. The CDR3 nucleotides are TGTGCCAGTAGTACGAGTTGGACAGGTCACGAGCAGTACTTC. The full variable domain, completed using reference TRBV19 and TRBJ2-7, is DGGITQSPKYLFRKEGQNVTLSCEQNLNHDAMYWYRQDPGQGLRLIYYSQIVNDFQKGDIAEGYSVSREKKESFPLTVTSAQKNPTAFYLCASSTSWTGHEQYFGPGTRLTVT.